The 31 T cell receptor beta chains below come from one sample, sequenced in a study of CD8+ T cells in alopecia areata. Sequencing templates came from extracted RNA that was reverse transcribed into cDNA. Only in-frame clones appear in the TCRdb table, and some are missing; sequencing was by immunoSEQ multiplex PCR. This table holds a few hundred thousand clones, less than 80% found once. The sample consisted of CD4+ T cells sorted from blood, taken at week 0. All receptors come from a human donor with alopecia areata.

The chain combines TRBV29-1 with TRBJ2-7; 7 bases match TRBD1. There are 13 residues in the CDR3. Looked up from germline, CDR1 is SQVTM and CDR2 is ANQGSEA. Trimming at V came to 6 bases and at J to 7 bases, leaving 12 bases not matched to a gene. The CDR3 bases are TGCAGCGTAGGGGACAGTCTCGTGGGGGAGCAGTACTTC. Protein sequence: CSVGDSLVGEQYF.

The CDR3 coding sequence is TGTGCCACCAGCTACCGGGACTACCAAGAGACCCAGTACTTC. As protein: CATSYRDYQETQYF. V is TRBV15 and J is TRBJ2-5, with D tentatively TRBD2 (6 bases). Germline-derived CDR1 and CDR2 are LNHNV and YYDKDF (reference sequence). Trimming took 5 bases from V and 0 from J, leaving 10 bases between them. This CDR3 has 14 amino acids.

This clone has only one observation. The chain's CDR3 is CASSPDHNGSPLHF. The CDR3 bases are TGTGCCAGCAGTCCTGACCACAATGGCTCACCCCTCCACTTT. The J gene is TRBJ1-6, the V gene TRBV6-1; no reliable D call. Looked up from germline, CDR1 is MNHNS and CDR2 is SASEGT. Between the trimmed V and J ends, which lost 5 bases and 10 bases, there was a span of 15 bases. The CDR3 contains 14 residues.

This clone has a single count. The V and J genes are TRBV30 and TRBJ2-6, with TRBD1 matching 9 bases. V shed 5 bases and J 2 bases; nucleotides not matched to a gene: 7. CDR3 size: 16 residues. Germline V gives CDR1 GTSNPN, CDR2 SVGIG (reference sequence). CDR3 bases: TGTGCCTGGGCCCGGACAGGGGTAGCTGGGGCCAACGTCCTGACTTTC. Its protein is CAWARTGVAGANVLTF. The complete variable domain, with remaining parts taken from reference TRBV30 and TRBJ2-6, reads SQTIHQWPATLVQPVGSPLSLECTVEGTSNPNLYWYRQAAGRGLQLLFYSVGIGQISSEVPQNLSASRPQDRQFILSSKKLLLSDSGFYLCAWARTGVAGANVLTFGAGSRLTVL.

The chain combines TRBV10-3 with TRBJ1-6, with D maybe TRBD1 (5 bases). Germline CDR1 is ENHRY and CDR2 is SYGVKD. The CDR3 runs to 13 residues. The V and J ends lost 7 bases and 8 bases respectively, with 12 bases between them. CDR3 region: CAITIQADSPLHF. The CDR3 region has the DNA TGTGCCATCACGATACAGGCGGATTCACCCCTCCACTTT.

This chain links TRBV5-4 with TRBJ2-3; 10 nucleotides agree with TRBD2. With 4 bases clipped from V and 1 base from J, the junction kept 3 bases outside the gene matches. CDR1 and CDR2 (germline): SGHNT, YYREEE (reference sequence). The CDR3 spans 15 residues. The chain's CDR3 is CASSTGTSGTDTQYF. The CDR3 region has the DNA TGTGCCAGCAGCACCGGGACTAGCGGCACAGATACGCAGTATTTT.

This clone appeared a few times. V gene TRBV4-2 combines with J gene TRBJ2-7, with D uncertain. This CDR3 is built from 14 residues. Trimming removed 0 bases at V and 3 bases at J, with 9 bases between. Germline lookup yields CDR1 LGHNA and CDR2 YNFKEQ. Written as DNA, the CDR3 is TGTGCCAGCAGCCAAGATCGAGAAGACTACGAGCAGTACTTC. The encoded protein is CASSQDREDYEQYF.

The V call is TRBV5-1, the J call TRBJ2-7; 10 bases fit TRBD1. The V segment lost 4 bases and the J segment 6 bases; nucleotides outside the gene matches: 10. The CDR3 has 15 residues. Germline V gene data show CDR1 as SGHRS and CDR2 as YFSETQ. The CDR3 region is CASSGDRGGYTEQYF. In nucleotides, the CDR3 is TGCGCCAGCAGCGGGGACAGGGGAGGATATACCGAGCAGTACTTC.

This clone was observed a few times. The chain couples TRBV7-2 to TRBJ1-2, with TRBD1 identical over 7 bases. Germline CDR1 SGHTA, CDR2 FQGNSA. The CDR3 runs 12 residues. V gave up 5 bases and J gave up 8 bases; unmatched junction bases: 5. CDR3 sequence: CASSRDREGYTF. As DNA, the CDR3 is TGTGCCAGCAGCCGTGACAGGGAGGGCTACACCTTC.

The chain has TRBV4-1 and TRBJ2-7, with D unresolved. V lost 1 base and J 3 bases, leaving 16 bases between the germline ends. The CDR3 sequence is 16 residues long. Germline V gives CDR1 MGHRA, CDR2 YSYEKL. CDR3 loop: CASSQGIRTVFYEQYF. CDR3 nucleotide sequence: TGCGCCAGCAGCCAAGGAATTCGAACAGTCTTCTACGAGCAGTACTTC.

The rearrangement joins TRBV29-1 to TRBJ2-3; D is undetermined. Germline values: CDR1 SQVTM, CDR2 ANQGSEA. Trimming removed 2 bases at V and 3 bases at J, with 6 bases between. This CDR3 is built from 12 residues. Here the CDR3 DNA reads TGCAGCGTTGAACCGGTGACAGATACGCAGTATTTT. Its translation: CSVEPVTDTQYF.

The CDR3 region is CASSRGQGANQPQHF. The CDR3 DNA follows: TGTGCCAGCAGTCGGGGACAGGGGGCAAATCAGCCCCAGCATTTT. The V gene is TRBV2, the J gene TRBJ1-5, with TRBD1 identical over 12 bases. With 5 bases clipped from V and 4 bases from J, the junction kept 3 bases outside the gene matches. Germline assignment: CDR1 SNHLY and CDR2 FYNNEI. The length of the CDR3 is 15 residues.

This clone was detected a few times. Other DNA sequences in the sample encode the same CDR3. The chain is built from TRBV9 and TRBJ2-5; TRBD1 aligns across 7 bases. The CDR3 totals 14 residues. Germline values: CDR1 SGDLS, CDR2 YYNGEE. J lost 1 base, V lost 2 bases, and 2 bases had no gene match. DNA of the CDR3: TGTGCCAGCAGCGTCGACAGGGCCCAAGAGACCCAGTACTTC. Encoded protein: CASSVDRAQETQYF.

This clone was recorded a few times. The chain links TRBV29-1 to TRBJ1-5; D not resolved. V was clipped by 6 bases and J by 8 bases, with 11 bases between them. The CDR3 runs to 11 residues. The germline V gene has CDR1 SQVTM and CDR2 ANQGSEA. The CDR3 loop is CSVKAWEPQHF. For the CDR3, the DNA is TGCAGCGTGAAAGCATGGGAGCCCCAGCATTTT.

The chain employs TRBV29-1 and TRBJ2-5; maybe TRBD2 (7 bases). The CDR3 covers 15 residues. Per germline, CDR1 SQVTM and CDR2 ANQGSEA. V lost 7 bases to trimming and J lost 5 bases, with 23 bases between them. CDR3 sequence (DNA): TGCAGCGCTTTATGGGCGGGGGCCTGGGGGGAGACCCAGTACTTC. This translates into CSALWAGAWGETQYF.

The CDR3 here is CASTPREGTQETQYF. The DNA of the CDR3 is TGTGCCAGCACCCCACGCGAGGGAACGCAAGAGACCCAGTACTTC. The J gene is TRBJ2-5, the V gene TRBV7-9; weak D call: TRBD2 (5 bases). The CDR3 loop spans 15 amino acids. Germline V CDR1 and CDR2: SEHNR, FQNEAQ (reference sequence). Between the trimmed V and J ends, which lost 7 bases and 2 bases, there was a span of 17 bases.

CDR3 sequence reads: CASSLRQGKIDEQFF. The CDR3 DNA sequence: TGTGCCAGCAGCCTTCGACAGGGCAAAATTGATGAGCAGTTCTTC. The chain combines TRBV6-1 with TRBJ2-1, with TRBD1 matching over 7 bases. The germline V gene encodes CDR1 MNHNS and CDR2 SASEGT. The V and J ends lost 6 bases and 8 bases, in that order; junction bases with no gene match: 13. CDR3 size: 15 residues.

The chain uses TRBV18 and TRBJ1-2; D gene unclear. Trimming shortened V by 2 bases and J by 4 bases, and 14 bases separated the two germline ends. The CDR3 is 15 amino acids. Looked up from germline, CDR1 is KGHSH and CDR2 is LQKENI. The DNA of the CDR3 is TGTGCCAGCTCACCAACCCTTAACAGAGGCTATGGCTACACCTTC. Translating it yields CASSPTLNRGYGYTF.

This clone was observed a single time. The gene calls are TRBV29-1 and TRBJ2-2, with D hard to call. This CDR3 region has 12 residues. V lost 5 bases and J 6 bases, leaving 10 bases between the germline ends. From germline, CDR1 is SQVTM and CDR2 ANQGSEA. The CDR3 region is CSVRTAAGELFF. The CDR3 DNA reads TGCAGCGTTCGGACCGCAGCCGGGGAGCTGTTTTTT.

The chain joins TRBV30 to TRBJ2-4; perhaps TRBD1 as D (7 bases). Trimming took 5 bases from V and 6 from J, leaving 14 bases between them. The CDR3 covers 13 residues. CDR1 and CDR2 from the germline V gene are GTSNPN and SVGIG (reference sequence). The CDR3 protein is CAWQGGFGNIQYF. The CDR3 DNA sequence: TGTGCCTGGCAGGGGGGATTCGGAAACATTCAGTACTTC.

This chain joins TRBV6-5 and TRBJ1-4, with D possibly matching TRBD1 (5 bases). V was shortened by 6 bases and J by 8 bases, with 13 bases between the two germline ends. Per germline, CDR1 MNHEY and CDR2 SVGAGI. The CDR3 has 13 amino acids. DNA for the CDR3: TGTGCCAGCAGGCTGGGGACCGGGGAAAAACTGTTTTTT. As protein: CASRLGTGEKLFF.

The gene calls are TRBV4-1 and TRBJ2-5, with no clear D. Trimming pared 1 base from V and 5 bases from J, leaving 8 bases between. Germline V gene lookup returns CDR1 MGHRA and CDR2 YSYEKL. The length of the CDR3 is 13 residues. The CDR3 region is CASSQGHLETQYF. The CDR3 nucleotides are TGCGCCAGCAGCCAAGGCCACCTTGAGACCCAGTACTTC.

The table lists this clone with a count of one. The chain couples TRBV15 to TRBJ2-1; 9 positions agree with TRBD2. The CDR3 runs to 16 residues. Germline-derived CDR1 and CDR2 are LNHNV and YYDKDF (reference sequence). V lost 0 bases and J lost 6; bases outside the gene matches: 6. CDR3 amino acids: CATSRDPSGTLNEQFF. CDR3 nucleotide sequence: TGTGCCACCAGCAGAGATCCTAGCGGGACGCTCAATGAGCAGTTCTTC. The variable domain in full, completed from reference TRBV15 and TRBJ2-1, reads DAMVIQNPRYQVTQFGKPVTLSCSQTLNHNVMYWYQQKSSQAPKLLFHYYDKDFNNEADTPDNFQSRRPNTSFCFLDIRSPGLGDTAMYLCATSRDPSGTLNEQFFGPGTRLTVL.

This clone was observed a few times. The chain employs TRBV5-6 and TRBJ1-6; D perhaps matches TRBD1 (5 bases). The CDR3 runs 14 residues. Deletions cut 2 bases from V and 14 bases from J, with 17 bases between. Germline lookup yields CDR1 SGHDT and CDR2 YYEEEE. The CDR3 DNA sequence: TGTGCCAGCAGCTTCAATGCGGGGGGAGTAACCCTCCACTTT. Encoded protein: CASSFNAGGVTLHF.

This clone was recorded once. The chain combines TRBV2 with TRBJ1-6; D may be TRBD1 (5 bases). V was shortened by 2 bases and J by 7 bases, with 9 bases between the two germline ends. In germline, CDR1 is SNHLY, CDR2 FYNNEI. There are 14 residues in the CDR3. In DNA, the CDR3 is TGTGCCAGCAGTGAAAGAGCAGGGAATTCACCCCTCCACTTT. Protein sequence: CASSERAGNSPLHF.

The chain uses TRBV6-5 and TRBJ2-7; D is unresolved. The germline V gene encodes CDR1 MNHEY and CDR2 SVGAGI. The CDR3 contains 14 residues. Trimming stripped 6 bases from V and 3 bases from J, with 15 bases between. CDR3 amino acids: CASRVGYPHYEQYF. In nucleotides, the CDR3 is TGTGCCAGCAGAGTAGGGTATCCCCACTACGAGCAGTACTTC.

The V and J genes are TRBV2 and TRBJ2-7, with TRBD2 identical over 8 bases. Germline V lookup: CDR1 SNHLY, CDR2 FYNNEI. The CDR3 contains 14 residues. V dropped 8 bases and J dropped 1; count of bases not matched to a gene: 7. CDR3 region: CASAVAGQSYEQYF. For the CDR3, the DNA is TGTGCCAGCGCTGTAGCGGGGCAGTCCTACGAGCAGTACTTC.

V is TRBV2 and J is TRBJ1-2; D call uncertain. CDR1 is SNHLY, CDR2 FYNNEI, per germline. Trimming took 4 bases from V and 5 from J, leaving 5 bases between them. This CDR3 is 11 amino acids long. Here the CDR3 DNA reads TGTGCCAGCAGTGTGACGTATGGCTACACCTTC. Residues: CASSVTYGYTF.

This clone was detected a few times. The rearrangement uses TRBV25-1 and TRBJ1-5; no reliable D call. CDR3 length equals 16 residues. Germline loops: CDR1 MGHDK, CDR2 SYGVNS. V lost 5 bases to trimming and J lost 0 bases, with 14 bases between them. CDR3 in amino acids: CASSPHGSYSNQPQHF. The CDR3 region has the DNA TGTGCCAGCAGTCCTCACGGGTCATATAGCAATCAGCCCCAGCATTTT.

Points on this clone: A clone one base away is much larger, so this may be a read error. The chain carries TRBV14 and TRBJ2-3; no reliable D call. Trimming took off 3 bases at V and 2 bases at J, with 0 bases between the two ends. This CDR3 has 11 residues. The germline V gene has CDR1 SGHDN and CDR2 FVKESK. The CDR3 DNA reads TGTGCCAGCAGCCACACAGATACGCAGTATTTT. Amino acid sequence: CASSHTDTQYF. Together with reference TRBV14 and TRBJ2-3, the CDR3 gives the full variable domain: EAGVTQFPSHSVIEKGQTVTLRCDPISGHDNLYWYRRVMGKEIKFLLHFVKESKQDESGMPNNRFLAERTGGTYSTLKVQPAELEDSGVYFCASSHTDTQYFGPGTRLTVL.

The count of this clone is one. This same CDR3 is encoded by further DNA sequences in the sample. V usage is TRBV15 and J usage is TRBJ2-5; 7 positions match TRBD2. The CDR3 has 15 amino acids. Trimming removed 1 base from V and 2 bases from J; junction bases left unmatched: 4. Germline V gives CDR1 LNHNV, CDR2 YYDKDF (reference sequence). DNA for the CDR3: TGTGCCACCAGCAGAGGACTAGCCGGTCAAGAGACCCAGTACTTC. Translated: CATSRGLAGQETQYF.